The present TCR beta chain was sequenced within a study of T cell responses to AZD1222 COVID-19 vaccine (dated by TCRdb to the early 2020s). About the full investigation: TCR sequencing covered fewer than 250 trial participants: some 210 given two doses of AZD1222 and about 26 given two doses of MenACWY control vaccine. Trial participants were enrolled into age subgroups of 18-55, 56-69 and 70-plus years, which contained around 150, 28 and 57 TCR-sequenced participants, respectively.

The CDR3 runs 17 residues from the cysteine to the phenylalanine. Of the read, only the CDR3 DNA is kept; its 51 bases are in frame from base 1. Unmatched junction bases come to 9, with V trimmed by 6 bases and J by 0 bases. The germline V gene encodes CDR1 MDHEN and CDR2 SYDVKM. Comment on this clone: Its antigen specificity is not known. The sample holds no much larger clone one base away, and base qualities are not on file.

The CDR3 regions of human TCRbeta chains were subjected to immunosequencing. The published analysis was carried out like this. Repertoire TCRs were checked for matches against a reference library of SARS-CoV-2-specific TCRs that had been generated using the MIRA antigen-specificity platform. Breadth was defined as the fraction of unique TCRs that were SARS-CoV-2-associated. Depth was defined as the fraction of total T cells that were SARS-CoV-2-associated. Using the MIRA data, each spike-specific TCR was assigned both to the spike region to which the TCR was reactive and to a CD4 or CD8 class. Log10-transformed breadth and depth values were compared by one-way ANOVA with Sidak's multiple comparisons tests. This is the immuneACCESS table as TCRdb keeps it, with only in-frame sequences that have V and J called. A part of the clones is gone; compared with another copy, unresolved V genes explain less than half, and the rest is unexplained. V, J and clone size are those of that table, while D and trimming were read from the DNA. The table for this sample lists 77,000 or so clones; approximately 90% of them were counted only once. In total, the top ten clones hold around 30% of the sample.

Per the publication, the time point label means: about 28 days (+/-7) after the second vaccine dose. Because spike-specific TCR depth and breadth did not differ between the two schedules, AZD1222 recipients who got a second dose at roughly 4 weeks were pooled with those who got a second dose at roughly 12 weeks. Vaccinee samples came from UK trials COV001 and COV002, including a single-blind randomized controlled phase 2/3 trial of AZD1222 (ChAdOx1 nCoV-19) in healthy adults. For TCRbeta chain sequencing, PBMC samples from trial participants were taken at day 0 and at day 28 after the second dose. The full study reports these points: Most participants were white British and females outnumbered males, and the authors suggested that clonal diversity may have been underestimated. In the small 56-69-year group, the increase in depth fell short of significance, most likely because of low power. A significant rise in spike-specific TCR breadth and depth was observed after two AZD1222 doses relative to day 0 and relative to MenACWY recipients. Conclusions about previously exposed vaccinees were limited because only five to seven AZD1222 recipients were SARS-CoV-2 seropositive at baseline. Epitopes outside the regions mutated in the B.1.351 and B.1.1.7 variants were reportedly recognized by nearly half of the unique spike-specific TCRs. CD4 TCRs associated with the vaccine covered the entire spike protein, and the dominant responses were in regions 160-218 and 743-854. Because no day 14 peak-response samples were available, repertoires were characterized only after the peak T cell response.

This TCR was recovered from an adult who received the AZD1222 COVID-19 vaccine. This chain is built from TRBV28 and TRBJ2-2; TRBD1 matches 8 bases in the middle. The material was peripheral blood, obtained 28 days after the second AZD1222 dose. Read as DNA, the sequence is TGTGCCAGCAGGGACAGGGTTACAGCCTCGAACACCGGGGAGCTGTTTTTT. Translated, it gives CASRDRVTASNTGELFF.